The T cell receptor beta chain described here comes from a study of shared clonotypes between healthy human individuals. Germline V gene data show CDR1 as SEHNR and CDR2 as FQNEAQ (reference sequence). The CDR3 runs 16 residues. Trimming stripped 6 bases from V and 6 bases from J, with 20 bases between. Partitioning of CD4+ cells yielded a CD45RA+ naive subset and a CD45RA-negative memory subset. Only in-frame clones appear in the TCRdb table, and some are missing; sequencing was by immunoSEQ multiplex PCR. Altogether about 980,000 clones are present, more than 75% being singletons, with the ten largest covering nearly 1.5%.

This TCR was recovered from a man aged 18 to 35 in good health. The sample consisted of memory CD4+ T cells sorted from blood. Subset noted: CD45RA-negative fraction. This chain connects TRBV7-9 to TRBJ2-2; a weak D match, TRBD1 (5 bases). DNA of the CDR3: TGTGCCAGCAGTCGACAGTCTACACTGTATCCCGGGGAGCTGTTTTTT. It translates to CASSRQSTLYPGELFF.